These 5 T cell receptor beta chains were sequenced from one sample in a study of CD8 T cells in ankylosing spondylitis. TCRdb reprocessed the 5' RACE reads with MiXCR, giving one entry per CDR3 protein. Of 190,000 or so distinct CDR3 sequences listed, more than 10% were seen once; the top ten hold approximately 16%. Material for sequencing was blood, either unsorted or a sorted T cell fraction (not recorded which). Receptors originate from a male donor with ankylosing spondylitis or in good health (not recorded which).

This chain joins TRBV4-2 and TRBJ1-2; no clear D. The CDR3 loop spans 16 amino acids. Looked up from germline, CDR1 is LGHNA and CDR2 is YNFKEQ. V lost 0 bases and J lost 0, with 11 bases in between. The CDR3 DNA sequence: TGTGCCAGCAGCCAAGATAGGTTTCTAGCTAACTATGGCTACACCTTC. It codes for CASSQDRFLANYGYTF.

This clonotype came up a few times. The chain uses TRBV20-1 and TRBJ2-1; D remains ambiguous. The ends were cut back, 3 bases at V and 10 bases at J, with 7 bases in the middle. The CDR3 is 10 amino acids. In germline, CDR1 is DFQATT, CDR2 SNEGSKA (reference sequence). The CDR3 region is CSARVAEQFF. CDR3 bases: TGCAGTGCTAGGGTGGCGGAGCAGTTCTTC.

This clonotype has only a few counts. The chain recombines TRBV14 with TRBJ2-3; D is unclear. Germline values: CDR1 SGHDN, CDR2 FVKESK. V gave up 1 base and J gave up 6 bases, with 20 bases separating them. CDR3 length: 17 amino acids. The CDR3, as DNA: TGTGCCAGCAGCCAAGGTTTGAAATCCCACCTAGGGGATACGCAGTATTTT. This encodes CASSQGLKSHLGDTQYF.

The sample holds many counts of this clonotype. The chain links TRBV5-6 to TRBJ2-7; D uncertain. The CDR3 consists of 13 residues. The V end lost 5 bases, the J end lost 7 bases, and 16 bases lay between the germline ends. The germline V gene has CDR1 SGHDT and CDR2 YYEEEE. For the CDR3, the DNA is TGTGCCAGCAGAGAGTTTGGAGAAAGGGAGCAGTACTTC. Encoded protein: CASREFGEREQYF.

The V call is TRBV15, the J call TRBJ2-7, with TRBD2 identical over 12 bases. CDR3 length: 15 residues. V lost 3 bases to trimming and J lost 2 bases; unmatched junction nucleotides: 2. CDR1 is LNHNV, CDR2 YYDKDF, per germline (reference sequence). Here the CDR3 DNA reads TGTGCCACCAGCAGCTCTAGCGGGGGGGCCTACGAGCAGTACTTC. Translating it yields CATSSSSGGAYEQYF.